This T cell receptor (beta chain) was documented in a study of cytomegalovirus exposure and HLA in healthy donors. About the study: Drawn from HLA-typed donors, about 82 million unique TCRs were held in an early data release.

The length of the CDR3 is 12 residues. Germline V gene sequence: CDR1 SGHDT, CDR2 YYEEEE. V shed 3 bases and J 6 bases; nucleotides not matched to a gene: 1. This clone has only a few counts. Its antigen is as yet unknown. Study results and caveats: Later on, a genetic analysis was performed. It linked a missense variant in DCLRE1C with V- and J-gene trimming of TCR beta. In an earlier analysis, productive rearrangement rates for most beta V segments clustered near 87% or 30%. An analysis was carried out at a later point. It showed that HLA-associated TCR beta chains were more clonally expanded than equally common non-associated chains.

Primers included in the PCR were 60 Vbeta and 13 Jbeta primers. Method: immunoSEQ multiplex PCR; TCRdb's copy keeps in-frame clones and lacks some. The repertoire holds about 160,000 clones, roughly 70% seen once, with around 3% in the top ten. The TCR comes from a woman in her forties or fifties in good health and CMV-seropositive. Input material: PBMCs. This chain connects TRBV5-6 to TRBJ1-1; 8 bases map to TRBD1. CDR3 loop: CASSYRGAEAFF. CDR3 DNA sequence: TGTGCCAGCAGCTACAGGGGGGCTGAAGCTTTCTTT.